The sequence of this T cell receptor beta chain was determined in a study of shared clonotypes between healthy human individuals. General observations from the study: Large depth notwithstanding, sorted-subset sequencing proved incomplete by rarefaction. Sampling used blood alone; tissue repertoires probably differ.

V lost 5 bases to trimming and J lost 10 bases, with 9 bases between them. This CDR3 has 11 amino acids. CDR1 SGHVS and CDR2 FQNEAQ come from the germline V gene. CD4+ cells underwent separation, giving CD45RA+ naive and CD45RA-negative memory subsets. Regarding this clone: What it binds is not known.

Profiled with immunoSEQ multiplex PCR; TCRdb holds only in-frame clones, not every one. This sample has 2 million to 2.5 million clones, with less than 95% found just once. This receptor was taken from a young man in good health. Some clones in this sample may be carry-over from other donors' samples. Sequencing was carried out using naive CD4+ T cells from PBMCs. Subset defined: CD45RA+ positively selected. The chain combines TRBV7-8 with TRBJ2-1, with D uncertain. This CDR3 reads CASSPATEQFF. CDR3 DNA: TGTGCCAGCAGCCCGGCGACAGAGCAGTTCTTC. Based on the CDR3 plus reference TRBV7-8 and TRBJ2-1, the full variable domain is GAGVSQSPRYKVAKRGQDVALRCDPISGHVSLFWYQQALGQGPEFLTYFQNEAQLDKSGLPSDRFFAERPEGSVSTLKIQRTQQEDSAVYLCASSPATEQFFGPGTRLTVL.